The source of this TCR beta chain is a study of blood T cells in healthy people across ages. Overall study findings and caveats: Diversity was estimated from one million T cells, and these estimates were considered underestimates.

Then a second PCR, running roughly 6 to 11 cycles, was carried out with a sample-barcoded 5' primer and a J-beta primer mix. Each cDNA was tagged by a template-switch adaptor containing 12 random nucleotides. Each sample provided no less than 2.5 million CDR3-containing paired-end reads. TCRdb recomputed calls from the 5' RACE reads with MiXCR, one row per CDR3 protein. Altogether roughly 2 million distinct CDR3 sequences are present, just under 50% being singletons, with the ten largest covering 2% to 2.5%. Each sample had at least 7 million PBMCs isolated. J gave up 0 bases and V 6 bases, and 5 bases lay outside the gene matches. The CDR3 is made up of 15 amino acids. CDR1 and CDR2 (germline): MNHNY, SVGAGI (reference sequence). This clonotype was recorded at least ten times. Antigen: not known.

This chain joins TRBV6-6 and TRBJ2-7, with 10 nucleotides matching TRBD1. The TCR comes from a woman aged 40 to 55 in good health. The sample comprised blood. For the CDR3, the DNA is TGTGCCAGCAGCCAAGACAGGGGGCCCTCCTACGAGCAGTACTTC. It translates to CASSQDRGPSYEQYF.